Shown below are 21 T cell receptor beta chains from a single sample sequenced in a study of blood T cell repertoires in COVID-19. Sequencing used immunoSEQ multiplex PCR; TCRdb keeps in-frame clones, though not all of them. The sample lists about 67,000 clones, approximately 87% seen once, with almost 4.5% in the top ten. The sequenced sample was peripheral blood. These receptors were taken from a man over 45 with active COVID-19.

The CDR3 region is CASSLGSSFRDGYTF. The DNA for the CDR3 is TGTGCCAGCAGCTTGGGTTCCAGTTTTCGGGATGGCTACACCTTC. The chain links TRBV5-8 to TRBJ1-2; D is unresolved. The germline V gene encodes CDR1 SGHTS and CDR2 YDEGEE. The CDR3 contains 15 residues. V was trimmed by 0 bases and J by 6 bases, leaving 15 bases between them.

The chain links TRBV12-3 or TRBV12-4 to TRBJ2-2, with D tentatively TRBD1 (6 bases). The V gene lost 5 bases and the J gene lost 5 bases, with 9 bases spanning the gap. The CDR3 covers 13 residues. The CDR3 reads CASSGQGTGELFF. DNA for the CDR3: TGTGCCAGCAGTGGCCAGGGGACCGGGGAGCTGTTTTTT.

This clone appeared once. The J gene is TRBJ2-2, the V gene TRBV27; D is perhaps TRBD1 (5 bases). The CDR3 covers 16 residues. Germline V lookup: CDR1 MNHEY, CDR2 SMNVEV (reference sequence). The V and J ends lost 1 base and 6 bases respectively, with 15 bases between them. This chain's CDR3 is CASSLFLTESSGELFF. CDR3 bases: TGTGCCAGCAGTTTATTTTTGACAGAATCGTCCGGGGAGCTGTTTTTT.

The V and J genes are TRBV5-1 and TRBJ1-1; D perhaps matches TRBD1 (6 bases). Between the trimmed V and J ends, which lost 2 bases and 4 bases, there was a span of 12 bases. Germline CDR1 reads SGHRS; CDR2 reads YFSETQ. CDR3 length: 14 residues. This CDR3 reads CASSFNREGTEAFF. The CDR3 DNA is TGCGCCAGCAGCTTTAACAGGGAGGGCACTGAAGCTTTCTTT.

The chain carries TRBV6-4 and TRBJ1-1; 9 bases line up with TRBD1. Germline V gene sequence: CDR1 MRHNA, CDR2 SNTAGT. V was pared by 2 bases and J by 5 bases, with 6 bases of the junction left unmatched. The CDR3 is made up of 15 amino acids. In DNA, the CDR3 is TGTGCCAGCAGTGACCCGGACAGGGGACGAACTGAAGCTTTCTTT. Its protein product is CASSDPDRGRTEAFF.

CDR3: CAISERGYEQYF. CDR3 sequence (DNA): TGTGCCATCAGTGAGAGGGGCTACGAGCAGTACTTC. The chain employs TRBV10-3 and TRBJ2-7; D possibly corresponds to TRBD1 (5 bases). Germline V CDR1 and CDR2: ENHRY, SYGVKD. The V end was cut by 2 bases, the J end by 3 bases, with 5 bases between. This CDR3 comprises 12 residues.

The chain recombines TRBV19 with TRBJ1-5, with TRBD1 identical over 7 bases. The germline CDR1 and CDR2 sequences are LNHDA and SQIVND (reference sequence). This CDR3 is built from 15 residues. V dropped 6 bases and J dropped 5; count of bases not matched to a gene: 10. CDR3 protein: CASSLTGPADQPQHF. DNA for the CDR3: TGTGCCAGTAGCCTGACAGGGCCCGCCGATCAGCCCCAGCATTTT.

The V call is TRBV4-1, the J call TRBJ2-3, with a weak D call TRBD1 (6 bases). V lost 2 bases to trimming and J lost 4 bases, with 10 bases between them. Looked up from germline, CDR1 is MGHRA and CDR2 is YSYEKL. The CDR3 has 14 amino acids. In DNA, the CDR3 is TGCGCCAGCAGCCAATTACAGGGTCCAGATACGCAGTATTTT. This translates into CASSQLQGPDTQYF.

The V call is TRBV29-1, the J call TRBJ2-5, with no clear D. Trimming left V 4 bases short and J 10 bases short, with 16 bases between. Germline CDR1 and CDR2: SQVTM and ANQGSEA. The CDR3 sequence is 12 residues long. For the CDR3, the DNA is TGCAGCGTTGCCCACCCTGAGCGTAGCCAGTACTTC. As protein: CSVAHPERSQYF.

The CDR3 sequence is CASSLPLRMGRIPSTDTQYF. The CDR3 bases are TGTGCCAGCAGTTTACCCCTCCGAATGGGGCGAATACCCAGCACAGATACGCAGTATTTT. The chain carries TRBV28 and TRBJ2-3; D might be TRBD1 (5 bases). The V gene lost 2 bases and the J gene lost 0 bases, with 24 bases spanning the gap. Per the germline V gene, CDR1 is MDHEN and CDR2 is SYDVKM. This CDR3 comprises 20 residues.

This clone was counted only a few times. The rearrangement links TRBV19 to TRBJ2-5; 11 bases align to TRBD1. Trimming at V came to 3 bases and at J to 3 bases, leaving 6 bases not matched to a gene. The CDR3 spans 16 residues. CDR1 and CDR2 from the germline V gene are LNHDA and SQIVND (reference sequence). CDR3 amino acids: CASSMGTGGMKETQYF. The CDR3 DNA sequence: TGTGCCAGTAGTATGGGGACAGGGGGAATGAAAGAGACCCAGTACTTC.

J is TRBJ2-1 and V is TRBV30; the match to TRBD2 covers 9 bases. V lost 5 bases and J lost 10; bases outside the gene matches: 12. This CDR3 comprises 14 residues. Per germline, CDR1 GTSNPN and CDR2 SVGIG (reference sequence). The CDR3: CAWAPELAGQEQFF. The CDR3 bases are TGTGCCTGGGCCCCCGAACTAGCGGGCCAAGAGCAGTTCTTC.

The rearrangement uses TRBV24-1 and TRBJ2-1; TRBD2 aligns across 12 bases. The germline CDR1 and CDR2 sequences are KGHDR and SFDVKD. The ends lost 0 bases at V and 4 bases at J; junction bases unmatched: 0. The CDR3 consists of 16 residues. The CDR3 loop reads CATSDLTSGRYNEQFF. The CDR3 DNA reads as TGTGCCACCAGTGATTTGACTAGCGGGAGGTACAATGAGCAGTTCTTC.

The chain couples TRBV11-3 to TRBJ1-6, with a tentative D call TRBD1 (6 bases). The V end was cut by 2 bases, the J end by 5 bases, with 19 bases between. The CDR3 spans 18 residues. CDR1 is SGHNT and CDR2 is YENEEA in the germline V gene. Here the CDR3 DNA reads TGTGCCAGCAGCTTAAGTGGCAGGGGACGTCCGAATAATTCACCCCTCCACTTT. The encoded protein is CASSLSGRGRPNNSPLHF.

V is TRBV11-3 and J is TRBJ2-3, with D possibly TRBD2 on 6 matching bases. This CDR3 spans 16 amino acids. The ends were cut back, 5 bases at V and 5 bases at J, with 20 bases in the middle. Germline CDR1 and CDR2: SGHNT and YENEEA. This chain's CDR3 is CASSPRRAGRRDTQYF. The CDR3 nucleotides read TGTGCCAGCAGCCCCCGTCGAGCGGGCCGTCGAGATACGCAGTATTTT.

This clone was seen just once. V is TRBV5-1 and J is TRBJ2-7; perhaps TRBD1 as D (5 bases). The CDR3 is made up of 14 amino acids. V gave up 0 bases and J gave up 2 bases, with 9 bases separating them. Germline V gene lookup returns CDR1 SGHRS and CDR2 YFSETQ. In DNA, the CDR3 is TGCGCCAGCAGCTTGGTAAGGGGAACCTACGAGCAGTACTTC. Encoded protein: CASSLVRGTYEQYF.

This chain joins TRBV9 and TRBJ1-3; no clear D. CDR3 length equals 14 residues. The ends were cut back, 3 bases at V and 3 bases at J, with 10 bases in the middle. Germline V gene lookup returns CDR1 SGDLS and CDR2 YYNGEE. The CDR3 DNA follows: TGTGCCAGCAGCGCCGGAGGGCTTGGAAACACCATATATTTT. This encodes CASSAGGLGNTIYF.

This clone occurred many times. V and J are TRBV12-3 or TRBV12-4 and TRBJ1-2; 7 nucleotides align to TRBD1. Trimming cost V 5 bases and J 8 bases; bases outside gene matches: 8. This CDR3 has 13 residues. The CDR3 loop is CASSQDRVSGYTF. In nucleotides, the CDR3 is TGTGCCAGCAGTCAAGACAGGGTGTCAGGCTACACCTTC.

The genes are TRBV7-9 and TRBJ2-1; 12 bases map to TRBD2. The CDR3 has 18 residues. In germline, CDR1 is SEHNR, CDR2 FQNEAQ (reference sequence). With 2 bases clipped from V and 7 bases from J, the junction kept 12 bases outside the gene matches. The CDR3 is CASSLPYRLAGVGNEQFF. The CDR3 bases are TGTGCCAGCAGCTTACCCTACCGACTAGCGGGAGTAGGGAATGAGCAGTTCTTC.

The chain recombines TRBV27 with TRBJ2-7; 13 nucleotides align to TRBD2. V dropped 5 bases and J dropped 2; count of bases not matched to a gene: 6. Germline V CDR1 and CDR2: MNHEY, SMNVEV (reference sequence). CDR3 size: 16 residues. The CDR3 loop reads CASSPLTSGRAYEQYF. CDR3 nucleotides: TGTGCCAGCAGTCCGCTAACTAGCGGGAGGGCCTACGAGCAGTACTTC.

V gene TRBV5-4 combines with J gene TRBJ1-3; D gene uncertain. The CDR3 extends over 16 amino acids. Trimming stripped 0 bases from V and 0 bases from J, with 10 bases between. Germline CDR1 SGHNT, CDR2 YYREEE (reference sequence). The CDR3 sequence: CASSLGAGRSGNTIYF. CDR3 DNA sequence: TGTGCCAGCAGCTTGGGTGCAGGTCGCTCTGGAAACACCATATATTTT.